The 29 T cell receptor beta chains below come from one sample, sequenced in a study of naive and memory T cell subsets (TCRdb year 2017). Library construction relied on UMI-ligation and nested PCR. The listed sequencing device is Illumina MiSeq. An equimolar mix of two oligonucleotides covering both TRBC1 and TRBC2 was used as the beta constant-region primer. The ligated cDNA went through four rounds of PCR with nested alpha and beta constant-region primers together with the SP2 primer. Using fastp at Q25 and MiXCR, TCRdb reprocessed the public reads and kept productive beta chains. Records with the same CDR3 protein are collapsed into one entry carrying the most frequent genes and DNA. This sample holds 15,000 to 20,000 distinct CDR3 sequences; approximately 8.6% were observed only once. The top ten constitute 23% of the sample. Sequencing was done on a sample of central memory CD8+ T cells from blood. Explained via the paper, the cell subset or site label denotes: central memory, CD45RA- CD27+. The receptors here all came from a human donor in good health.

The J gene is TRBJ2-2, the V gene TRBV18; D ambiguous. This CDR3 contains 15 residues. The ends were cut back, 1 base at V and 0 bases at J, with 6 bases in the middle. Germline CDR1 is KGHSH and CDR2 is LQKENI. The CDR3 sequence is CASSPLEANTGELFF. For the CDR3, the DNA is TGTGCCAGCTCACCACTAGAAGCGAACACCGGGGAGCTGTTTTTT.

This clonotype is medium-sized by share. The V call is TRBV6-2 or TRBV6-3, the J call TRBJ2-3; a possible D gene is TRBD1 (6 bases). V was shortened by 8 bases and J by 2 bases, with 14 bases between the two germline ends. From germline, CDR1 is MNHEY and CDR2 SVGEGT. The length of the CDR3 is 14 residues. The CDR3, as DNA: TGTGCCAGCGGATACAGGGATTCCACAGATACGCAGTATTTT. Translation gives CASGYRDSTDTQYF.

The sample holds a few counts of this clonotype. CDR3 loop: CSVRVFETLYGYTF. The CDR3 nucleotides read TGCAGTGTACGGGTGTTCGAAACCCTCTATGGCTACACCTTC. This chain uses TRBV20-1 with TRBJ1-2; no definite D call. Germline V gene lookup returns CDR1 DFQATT and CDR2 SNEGSKA (reference sequence). The CDR3 length is 14 residues. Trimming cost V 7 bases and J 4 bases, with 19 bases left between them.

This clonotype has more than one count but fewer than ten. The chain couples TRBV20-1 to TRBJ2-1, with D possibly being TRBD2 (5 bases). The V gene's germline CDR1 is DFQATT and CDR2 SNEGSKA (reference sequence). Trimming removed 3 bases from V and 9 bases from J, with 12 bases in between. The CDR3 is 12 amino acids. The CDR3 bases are TGCAGTGCTAGGGAACTAGGTCCTGAGCAGTTCTTC. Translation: CSARELGPEQFF.

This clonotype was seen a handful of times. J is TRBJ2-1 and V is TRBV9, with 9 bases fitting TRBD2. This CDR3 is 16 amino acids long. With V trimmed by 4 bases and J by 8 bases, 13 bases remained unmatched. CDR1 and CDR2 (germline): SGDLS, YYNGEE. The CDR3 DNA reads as TGTGCCAGCAGCCCCCTCGGAGCGGGAGGATCATATGAGCAGTTCTTC. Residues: CASSPLGAGGSYEQFF.

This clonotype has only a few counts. This CDR3 is CASSNTRALGCRTGELFF. CDR3 DNA sequence: TGTGCCAGCAGCAACACGCGAGCCCTTGGATGCCGCACCGGGGAGCTGTTTTTT. V is TRBV21-1 and J is TRBJ2-2; no check of the table's D call, TRBD2, against the DNA was made. TRBV21-1 is a documented pseudogene. The CDR3 is made up of 18 amino acids.

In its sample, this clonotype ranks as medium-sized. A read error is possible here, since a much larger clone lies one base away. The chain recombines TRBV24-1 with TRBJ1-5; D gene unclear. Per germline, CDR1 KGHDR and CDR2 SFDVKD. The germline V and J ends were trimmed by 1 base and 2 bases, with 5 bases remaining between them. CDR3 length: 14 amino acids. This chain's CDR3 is CATSDLSGNQPQHF. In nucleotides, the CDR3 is TGTGCCACCAGTGATTTAAGTGGCAATCAGCCCCAGCATTTT.

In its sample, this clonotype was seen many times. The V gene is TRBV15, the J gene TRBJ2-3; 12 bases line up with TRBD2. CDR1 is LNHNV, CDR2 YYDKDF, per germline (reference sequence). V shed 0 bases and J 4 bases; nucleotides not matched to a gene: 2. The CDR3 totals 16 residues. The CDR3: CATSRELAGGPDTQYF. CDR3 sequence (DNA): TGTGCCACCAGCAGAGAACTAGCGGGGGGCCCAGATACGCAGTATTTT.

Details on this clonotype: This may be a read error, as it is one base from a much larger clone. CDR3 nucleotides: TGCAGTGCCCGCGGTCTAGCGACAGGAAGCTCCTACGAGCAGTACTTC. It yields the protein CSARGLATGSSYEQYF. The rearrangement joins TRBV20-1 to TRBJ2-7; D is tentatively TRBD1 or TRBD2 (6 bases each). CDR3 length: 16 amino acids. The germline CDR1 and CDR2 sequences are DFQATT and SNEGSKA (reference sequence). The germline V and J ends were trimmed by 6 bases and 0 bases, with 21 bases remaining between them.

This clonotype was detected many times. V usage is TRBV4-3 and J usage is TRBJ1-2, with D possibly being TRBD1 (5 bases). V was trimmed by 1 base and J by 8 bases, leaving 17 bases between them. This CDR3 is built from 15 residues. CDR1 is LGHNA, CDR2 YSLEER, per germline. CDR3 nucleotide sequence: TGCGCCAGCAGCCAAGGCTTCCGGGGCCTCTTCGGCTACACCTTC. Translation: CASSQGFRGLFGYTF.

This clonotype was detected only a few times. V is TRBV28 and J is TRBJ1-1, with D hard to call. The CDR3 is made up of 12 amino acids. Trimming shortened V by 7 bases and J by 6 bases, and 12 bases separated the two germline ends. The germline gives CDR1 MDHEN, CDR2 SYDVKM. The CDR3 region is CASNEGGSEAFF. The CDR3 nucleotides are TGTGCCAGCAATGAAGGCGGGTCTGAAGCTTTCTTT.

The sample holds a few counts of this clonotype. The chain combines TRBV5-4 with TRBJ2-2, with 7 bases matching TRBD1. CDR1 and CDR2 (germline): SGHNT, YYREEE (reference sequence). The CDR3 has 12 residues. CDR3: CAQGSATGELFF. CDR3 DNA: TGTGCACAGGGGTCGGCCACCGGGGAGCTGTTTTTT.

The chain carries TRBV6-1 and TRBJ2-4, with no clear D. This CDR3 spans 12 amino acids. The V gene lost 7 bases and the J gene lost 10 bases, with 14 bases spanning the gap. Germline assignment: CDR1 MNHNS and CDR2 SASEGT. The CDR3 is CASTETYEIQYF. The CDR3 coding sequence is TGTGCCAGCACCGAAACTTATGAAATTCAGTACTTC.

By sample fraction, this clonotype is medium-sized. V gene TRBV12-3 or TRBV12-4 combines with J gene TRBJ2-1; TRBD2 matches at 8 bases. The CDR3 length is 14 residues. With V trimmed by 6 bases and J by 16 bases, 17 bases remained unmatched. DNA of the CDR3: TGTGCCAGCAGCTCGAGGGCGGGGGGCCAATCGGGATTCTTC. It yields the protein CASSSRAGGQSGFF.

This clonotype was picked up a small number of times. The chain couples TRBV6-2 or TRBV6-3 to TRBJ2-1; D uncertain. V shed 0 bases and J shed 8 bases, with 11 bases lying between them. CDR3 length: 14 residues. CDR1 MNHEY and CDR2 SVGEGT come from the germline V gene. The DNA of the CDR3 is TGTGCCAGCAGTTACTCGATGCCCGGGTATGAGCAGTTCTTC. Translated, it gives CASSYSMPGYEQFF.

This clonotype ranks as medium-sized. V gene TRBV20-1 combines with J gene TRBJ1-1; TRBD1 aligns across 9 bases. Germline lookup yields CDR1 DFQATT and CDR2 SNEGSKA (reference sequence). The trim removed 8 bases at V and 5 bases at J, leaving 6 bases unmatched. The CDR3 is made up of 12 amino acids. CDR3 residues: CSSGQGVTEAFF. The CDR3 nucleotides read TGCAGTTCGGGACAGGGTGTTACTGAAGCTTTCTTT.

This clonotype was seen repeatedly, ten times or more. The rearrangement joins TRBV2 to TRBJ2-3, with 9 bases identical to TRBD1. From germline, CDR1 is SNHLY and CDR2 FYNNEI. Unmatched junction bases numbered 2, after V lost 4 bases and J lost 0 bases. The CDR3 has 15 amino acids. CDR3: CASSAGTGSTDTQYF. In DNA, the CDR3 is TGTGCCAGCAGTGCCGGGACAGGGAGCACAGATACGCAGTATTTT.

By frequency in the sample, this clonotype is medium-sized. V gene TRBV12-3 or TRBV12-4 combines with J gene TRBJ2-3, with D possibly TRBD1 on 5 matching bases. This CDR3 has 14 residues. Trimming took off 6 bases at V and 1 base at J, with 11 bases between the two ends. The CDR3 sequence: CASSPLGGTDTQYF. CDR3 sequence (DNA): TGTGCCAGCAGCCCCTTAGGGGGCACAGATACGCAGTATTTT.

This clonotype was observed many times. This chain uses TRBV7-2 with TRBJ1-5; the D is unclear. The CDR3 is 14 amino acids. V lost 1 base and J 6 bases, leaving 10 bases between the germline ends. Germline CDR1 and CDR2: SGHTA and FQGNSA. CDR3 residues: CASSLGIRSQPQHF. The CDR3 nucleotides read TGTGCCAGCAGCTTAGGTATCAGGAGTCAGCCCCAGCATTTT.

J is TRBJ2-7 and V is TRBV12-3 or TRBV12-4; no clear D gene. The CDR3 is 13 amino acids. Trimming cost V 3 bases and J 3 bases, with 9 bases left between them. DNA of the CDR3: TGTGCCAGCAGTTTCGGGTCGAACTACGAGCAGTACTTC. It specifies CASSFGSNYEQYF.

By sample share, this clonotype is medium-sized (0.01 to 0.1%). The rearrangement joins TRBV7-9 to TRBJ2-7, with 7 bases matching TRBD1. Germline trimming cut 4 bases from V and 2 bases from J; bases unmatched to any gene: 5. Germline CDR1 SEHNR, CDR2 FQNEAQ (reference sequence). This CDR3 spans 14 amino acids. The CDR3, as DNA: TGTGCCAGCAGCTCTGCCGACAGGGCCTACGAGCAGTACTTC. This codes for CASSSADRAYEQYF.

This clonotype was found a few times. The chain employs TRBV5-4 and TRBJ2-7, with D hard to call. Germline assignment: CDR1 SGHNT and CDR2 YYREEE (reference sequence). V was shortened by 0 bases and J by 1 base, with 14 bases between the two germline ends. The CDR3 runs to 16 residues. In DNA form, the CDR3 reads TGTGCCAGCAGCTTGGCCGGAGATACACTATCCTACGAGCAGTACTTC. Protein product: CASSLAGDTLSYEQYF.

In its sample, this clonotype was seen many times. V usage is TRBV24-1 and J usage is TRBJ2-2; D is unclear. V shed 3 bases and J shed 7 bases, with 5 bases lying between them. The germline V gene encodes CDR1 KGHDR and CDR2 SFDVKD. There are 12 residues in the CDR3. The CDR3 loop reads CATSDQVGELFF. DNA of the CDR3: TGTGCCACCAGTGATCAGGTCGGGGAGCTGTTTTTT.

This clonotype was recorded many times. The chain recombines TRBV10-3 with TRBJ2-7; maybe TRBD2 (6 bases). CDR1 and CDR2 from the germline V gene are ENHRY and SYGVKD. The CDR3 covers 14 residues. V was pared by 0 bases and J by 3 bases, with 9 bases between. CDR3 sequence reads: CAISESEEGYEQYF. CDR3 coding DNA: TGTGCCATCAGTGAGTCGGAGGAGGGCTACGAGCAGTACTTC.

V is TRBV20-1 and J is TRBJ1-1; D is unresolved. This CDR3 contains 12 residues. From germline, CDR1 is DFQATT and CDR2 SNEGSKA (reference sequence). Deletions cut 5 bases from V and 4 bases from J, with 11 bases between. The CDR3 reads CSASPGGTEAFF. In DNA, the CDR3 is TGCAGTGCTTCCCCAGGTGGCACTGAAGCTTTCTTT.

CDR3 sequence (DNA): TGTGCCAGCAGCTTGAGCTCTGGGGCCAACGTCCTGACTTTC. Amino acid sequence: CASSLSSGANVLTF. The V and J genes are TRBV11-2 and TRBJ2-6; D unclear. There are 14 residues in the CDR3. The V gene lost 3 bases and the J gene lost 0 bases, with 3 bases spanning the gap. The germline V gene encodes CDR1 SGHAT and CDR2 FQNNGV.

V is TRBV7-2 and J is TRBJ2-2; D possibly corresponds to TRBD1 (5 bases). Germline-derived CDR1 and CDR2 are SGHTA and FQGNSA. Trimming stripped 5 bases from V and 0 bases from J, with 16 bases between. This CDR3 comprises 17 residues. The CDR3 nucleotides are TGTGCCAGCAGCCACGTAGGGGCCCACGCGAACACCGGGGAGCTGTTTTTT. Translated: CASSHVGAHANTGELFF.

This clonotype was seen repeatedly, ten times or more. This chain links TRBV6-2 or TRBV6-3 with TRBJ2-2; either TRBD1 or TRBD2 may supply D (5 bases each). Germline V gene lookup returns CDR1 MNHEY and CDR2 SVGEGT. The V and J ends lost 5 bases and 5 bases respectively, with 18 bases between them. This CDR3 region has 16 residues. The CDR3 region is CASSVPGTEPTGELFF. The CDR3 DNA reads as TGTGCCAGCAGTGTTCCCGGGACGGAGCCTACCGGGGAGCTGTTTTTT.

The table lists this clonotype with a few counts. CDR3: CASRTPEVVYEQYF. CDR3 nucleotides: TGTGCCAGCAGGACCCCTGAGGTCGTCTACGAGCAGTACTTC. The chain recombines TRBV6-2 or TRBV6-3 with TRBJ2-7; no clear D gene. This CDR3 spans 14 amino acids. V dropped 6 bases and J dropped 3 bases, with 15 bases sitting between them. Germline assignment: CDR1 MNHEY and CDR2 SVGEGT.